The 14 T cell receptor beta chains in this list originate from one sample, sequenced in a study of shared clonotypes between healthy human individuals (dated by TCRdb to the early 2020s). Library method: the immunoSEQ multiplex PCR assay. Drawn from immuneACCESS, this table holds only the in-frame rearrangements with V and J called that TCRdb kept. Clones are partly lost; checked studies trace under half to an unresolved V gene and leave the rest unexplained. The sample includes about 2.4 million clones, with roughly 93% observed a single time. The top ten clonotypes cover around 0.4% of the sample. The sample consisted of naive CD4+ T cells from PBMCs. The cell subset or site label corresponds to: CD45RA+ positively selected. The receptors here all came from a man between 18 and 29 years old in good health. Some clones in this sample may be carry-over from other donors' samples.

The J gene is TRBJ2-5, the V gene TRBV4-3; unclear D gene. Trimming pared 0 bases from V and 0 bases from J, leaving 5 bases between. The CDR3 sequence is 14 residues long. Germline V lookup: CDR1 LGHNA, CDR2 YSLEER. CDR3 sequence: CASSQEVDQETQYF. In DNA, the CDR3 is TGCGCCAGCAGCCAAGAAGTAGACCAAGAGACCCAGTACTTC.

The chain links TRBV7-9 to TRBJ2-5; D unclear. The CDR3 sequence is 12 residues long. V was shortened by 8 bases and J by 4 bases, with 11 bases between the two germline ends. The germline V gene encodes CDR1 SEHNR and CDR2 FQNEAQ (reference sequence). CDR3 loop: CASFRAGETQYF. CDR3 sequence (DNA): TGTGCCAGCTTTAGGGCAGGAGAGACCCAGTACTTC.

The V gene is TRBV18, the J gene TRBJ1-4; D call uncertain. The CDR3 runs 16 residues. V was pared by 2 bases and J by 3 bases, with 13 bases between. Germline V CDR1 and CDR2: KGHSH, LQKENI. The DNA of the CDR3 is TGTGCCAGCTCACCAGGGGTCTATTATTCTAATGAAAAACTGTTTTTT. It specifies CASSPGVYYSNEKLFF.

The chain links TRBV5-8 to TRBJ2-7; 10 bases align to TRBD1. Germline loops: CDR1 SGHTS, CDR2 YDEGEE. Trimming removed 5 bases from V and 5 bases from J; junction bases left unmatched: 22. This CDR3 is 19 amino acids long. CDR3 DNA: TGTGCCAGCAGGGAAAGGGACAGGGGCTCGCAGCTAGCGAGGAACGAGCAGTACTTC. It yields the protein CASRERDRGSQLARNEQYF.

The chain has TRBV19 and TRBJ2-5, with unresolved D. The germline gives CDR1 LNHDA, CDR2 SQIVND (reference sequence). This CDR3 has 13 residues. V dropped 5 bases and J dropped 5 bases, with 12 bases sitting between them. The CDR3 sequence is CASSWGSRETQYF. The CDR3, as DNA: TGTGCCAGTAGTTGGGGTAGCCGGGAGACCCAGTACTTC.

V usage is TRBV7-9 and J usage is TRBJ2-3; 9 nucleotides line up with TRBD2. This CDR3 is 17 amino acids long. J was trimmed by 0 bases and V by 5 bases; bases with no gene match: 9. Germline CDR1 and CDR2: SEHNR and FQNEAQ (reference sequence). CDR3 coding DNA: TGTGCCAGCAGCCCGACTAGCGGAACCGCTAGCACAGATACGCAGTATTTT. It specifies CASSPTSGTASTDTQYF. Supplemented by reference TRBV7-9 and TRBJ2-3, the full variable domain reads DTGVSQNPRHKITKRGQNVTFRCDPISEHNRLYWYRQTLGQGPEFLTYFQNEAQLEKSRLLSDRFSAERPKGSFSTLEIQRTEQGDSAMYLCASSPTSGTASTDTQYFGPGTRLTVL.

The rearrangement joins TRBV5-1 to TRBJ2-7; possibly TRBD1 for D (6 bases). Germline lookup yields CDR1 SGHRS and CDR2 YFSETQ. This CDR3 is built from 19 residues. The V gene lost 0 bases and the J gene lost 4 bases, with 26 bases spanning the gap. CDR3 protein: CASSLVGQPNRGRGYEQYF. CDR3 coding DNA: TGCGCCAGCAGCTTGGTTGGACAGCCGAACCGCGGCAGGGGTTACGAGCAGTACTTC.

The rearrangement joins TRBV7-9 to TRBJ2-6; 16 bases are shared with TRBD2. J lost 2 bases, V lost 5 bases, and 6 bases had no gene match. The CDR3 spans 19 residues. Per germline, CDR1 SEHNR and CDR2 FQNEAQ (reference sequence). CDR3 bases: TGTGCCAGCAGCCCCGGGACTAGCGGGAGGGTTACTGGGGCCAACGTCCTGACTTTC. Translated: CASSPGTSGRVTGANVLTF.

The rearrangement joins TRBV28 to TRBJ1-2; the match to TRBD1 covers 7 bases. J gave up 8 bases and V 5 bases, and 8 bases lay outside the gene matches. This CDR3 has 13 residues. CDR1 and CDR2 from the germline V gene are MDHEN and SYDVKM. The CDR3 DNA is TGTGCCAGCAGTCCCACCTTGGACAGGGGCTACACCTTC. It yields the protein CASSPTLDRGYTF.

To note about this clone: Other nucleotide sequences from this sample produce the same CDR3. The genes are TRBV2 and TRBJ1-2; 7 bases agree with TRBD1. The CDR3 runs 12 residues. V shed 6 bases and J 4 bases; nucleotides not matched to a gene: 2. Germline V gene data show CDR1 as SNHLY and CDR2 as FYNNEI. The CDR3 spells CASSRDSYGYTF. In DNA form, the CDR3 reads TGTGCCAGCAGCCGGGACAGCTATGGCTACACCTTC.

The rearrangement joins TRBV14 to TRBJ1-1; D is possibly TRBD1 (5 bases). The CDR3 length is 12 residues. Germline assignment: CDR1 SGHDN and CDR2 FVKESK. With 3 bases removed from V and 11 bases from J, the gap between germline ends came to 13 bases. The CDR3 DNA is TGTGCCAGCAGCCAGACCCGGACAAGGGCTTTCTTT. Encoded protein: CASSQTRTRAFF.

This clone was observed once. The chain joins TRBV20-1 to TRBJ2-5; maybe TRBD1 (6 bases). The J call is in doubt because the DNA end fits TRBJ2-7 better. The CDR3 spans 10 residues. Germline CDR1 DFQATT, CDR2 SNEGSKA (reference sequence). CDR3 amino acids: CSAGQYEQYF. As DNA, the CDR3 is TGCAGTGCCGGACAGTACGAGCAGTACTTC.

The V and J genes are TRBV6-5 and TRBJ1-5; D remains unclear. Per germline, CDR1 MNHEY and CDR2 SVGAGI. The CDR3 runs to 14 residues. V dropped 8 bases and J dropped 4 bases, with 15 bases sitting between them. The CDR3 protein is CASRSYLGNQPQHF. The DNA for the CDR3 is TGTGCCAGCCGGAGTTATCTGGGGAATCAGCCCCAGCATTTT.

V is TRBV7-9 and J is TRBJ2-7; 10 nucleotides agree with TRBD2. From germline, CDR1 is SEHNR and CDR2 FQNEAQ (reference sequence). The CDR3 runs to 15 residues. Unmatched junction bases numbered 1, after V lost 1 base and J lost 1 base. The CDR3, as DNA: TGTGCCAGCAGCTTAGTACTAGCGGGGTCCTACGAGCAGTACTTC. It encodes CASSLVLAGSYEQYF. Full variable domain (missing parts from reference TRBV7-9 and TRBJ2-7): DTGVSQNPRHKITKRGQNVTFRCDPISEHNRLYWYRQTLGQGPEFLTYFQNEAQLEKSRLLSDRFSAERPKGSFSTLEIQRTEQGDSAMYLCASSLVLAGSYEQYFGPGTRLTVT.